The sequence of this T cell receptor (beta chain) was determined in a study of monozygotic twins with inflammatory bowel disease. Findings of the study overall: Twins with IBD had fewer clonotypes in common with others than healthy twins, particularly during disease activity.

Each CDR3 protein gets one entry in TCRdb, which reprocessed the 5' RACE reads and gives no DNA. In all, the sample yields fewer than 400,000 distinct CDR3 sequences. There are 16 residues in the CDR3. Germline V lookup: CDR1 SSHAT, CDR2 FNYEAQ (reference sequence). Comment on this clonotype: Its antigen is not identified.

The sample was blood. The chain joins TRBV7-7 to TRBJ2-2; TCRdb designates TRBD1, a call that cannot be tested without DNA. The receptor's source is a human donor with ulcerative colitis or Crohn's disease, or a healthy co-twin of an affected twin (not recorded which). CDR3 residues: CASSLGQGGKSGELFF.